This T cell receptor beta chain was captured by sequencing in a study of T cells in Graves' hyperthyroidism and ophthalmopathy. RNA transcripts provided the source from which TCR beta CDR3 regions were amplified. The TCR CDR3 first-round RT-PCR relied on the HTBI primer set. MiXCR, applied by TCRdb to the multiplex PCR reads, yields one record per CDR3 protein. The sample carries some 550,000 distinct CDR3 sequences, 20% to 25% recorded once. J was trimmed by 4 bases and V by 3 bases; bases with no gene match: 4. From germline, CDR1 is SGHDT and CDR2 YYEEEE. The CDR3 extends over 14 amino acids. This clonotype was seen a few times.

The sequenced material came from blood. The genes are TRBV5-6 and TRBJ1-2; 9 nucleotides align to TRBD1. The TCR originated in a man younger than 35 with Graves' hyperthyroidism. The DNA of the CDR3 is TGTGCCAGCAGCTCCGACAGGGGGGTCTATGGCTACACCTTC. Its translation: CASSSDRGVYGYTF.